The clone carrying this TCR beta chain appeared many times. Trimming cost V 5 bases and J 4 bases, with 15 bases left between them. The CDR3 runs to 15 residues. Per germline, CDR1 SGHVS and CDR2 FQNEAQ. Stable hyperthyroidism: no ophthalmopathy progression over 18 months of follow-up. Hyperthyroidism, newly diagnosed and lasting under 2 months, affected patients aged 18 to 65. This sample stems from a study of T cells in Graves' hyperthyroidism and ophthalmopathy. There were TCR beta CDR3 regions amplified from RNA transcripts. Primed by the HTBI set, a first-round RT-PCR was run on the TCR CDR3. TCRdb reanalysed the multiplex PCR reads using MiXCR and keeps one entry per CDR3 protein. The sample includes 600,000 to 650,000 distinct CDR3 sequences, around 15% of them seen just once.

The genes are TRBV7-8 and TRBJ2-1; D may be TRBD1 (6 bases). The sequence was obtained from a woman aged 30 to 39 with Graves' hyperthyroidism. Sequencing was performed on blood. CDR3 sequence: CASSTLGTLYNEQFF. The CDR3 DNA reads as TGTGCCAGCAGCACGCTCGGGACACTATACAATGAGCAGTTCTTC.